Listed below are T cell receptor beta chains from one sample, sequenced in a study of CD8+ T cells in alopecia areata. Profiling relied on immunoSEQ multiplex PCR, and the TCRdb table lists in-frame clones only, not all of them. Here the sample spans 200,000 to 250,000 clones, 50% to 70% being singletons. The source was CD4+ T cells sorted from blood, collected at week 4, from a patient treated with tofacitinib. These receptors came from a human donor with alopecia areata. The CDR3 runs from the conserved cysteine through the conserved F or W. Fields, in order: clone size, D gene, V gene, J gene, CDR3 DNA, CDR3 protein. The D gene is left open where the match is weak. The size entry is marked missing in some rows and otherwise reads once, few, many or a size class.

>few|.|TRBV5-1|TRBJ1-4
TGCGCCAGCAGCCTCATCTCCGGACCTAATGAAAAACTGTTTTTT
CASSLISGPNEKLFF
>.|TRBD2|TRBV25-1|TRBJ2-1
TGTGCCAGTAGCGGGGTCAGGTACAATGAGCAGTTCTTC
CASSGVRYNEQFF
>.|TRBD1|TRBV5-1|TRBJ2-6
TGCGCCAGCAGCTTGGCACAGGGGGTTGTTGGGGCCAACGTCCTGACTTTC
CASSLAQGVVGANVLTF
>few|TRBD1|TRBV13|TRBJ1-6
TGTGCCAGCAGCCCCCCAGGGACAGATAATTCACCCCTCCACTTT
CASSPPGTDNSPLHF
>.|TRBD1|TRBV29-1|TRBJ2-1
TGCAGCGCAGGACCCGACAGGGGCCGGGGGAATGAGCAGTTCTTC
CSAGPDRGRGNEQFF
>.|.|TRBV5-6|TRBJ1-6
TGTGCCAGCAGCCCCAACATGGCAGGGGACTCACCCCTCCACTTT
CASSPNMAGDSPLHF
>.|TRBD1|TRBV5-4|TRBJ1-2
TGTGCCAGCAGCGAGACAGGGGTTAGCTATGGCTACACCTTC
CASSETGVSYGYTF
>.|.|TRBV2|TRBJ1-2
TGTGCCAGCAGTGATTTGGGAAACTATGGCTACACCTTC
CASSDLGNYGYTF
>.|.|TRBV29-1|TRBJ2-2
TGCAGCGTTGAGATCCGGGGCAGGGTCGGGGAGCTGTTTTTT
CSVEIRGRVGELFF
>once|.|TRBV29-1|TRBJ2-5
TGCAGCGTTGATACAGGGCGGGTGGAGACCCAGTACTTC
CSVDTGRVETQYF
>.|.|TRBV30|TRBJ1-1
TGTGCCTGGAGTTCCCCCTGGGTGAGGGGAACTACTGAAGCTTTCTTT
CAWSSPWVRGTTEAFF
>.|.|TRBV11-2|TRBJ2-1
TGTGCCAGCGGCCCGGGCCCGGAGGCCCATGAGCAGTTCTTC
CASGPGPEAHEQFF
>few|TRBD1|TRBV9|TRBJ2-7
TGTGCCAGCAGCCAGAGGGACAGCTACTCTCCCTACGAGCAGTACTTC
CASSQRDSYSPYEQYF
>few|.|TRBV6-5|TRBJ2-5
TGTGCCAGCAGTTACTCGATTTGGGACCAAGAGACCCAGTACTTC
CASSYSIWDQETQYF
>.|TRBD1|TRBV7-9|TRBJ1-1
TGTGCCAGCAGCAATTCGGGACAGGGGTTTAACACTGAAGCTTTCTTT
CASSNSGQGFNTEAFF
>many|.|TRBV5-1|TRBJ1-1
TGCGCCAGCAGCTTGGATGTGAACACTGAAGCTTTCTTT
CASSLDVNTEAFF
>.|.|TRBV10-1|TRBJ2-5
TGCGCCAGCAGCGGGGGATCGCGGGAGACCCAGTACTTC
CASSGGSRETQYF
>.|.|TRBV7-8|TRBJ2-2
TGTGCCAGCAGCTTAGCTAAGAACACCGGGGAGCTGTTTTTT
CASSLAKNTGELFF
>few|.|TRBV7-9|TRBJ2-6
TGTGCCAGCAGCTTTGGCTCTGGGGCCAACGTCCTGACTTTC
CASSFGSGANVLTF
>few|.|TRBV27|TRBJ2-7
TGTGCCAGCAGTATAAAACAGGGTTACATCTACGAGCAGTACTTC
CASSIKQGYIYEQYF
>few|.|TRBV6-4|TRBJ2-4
TGTGCCAGCAGACCCGAGGGGGGTTTGGGCATTCAGTACTTC
CASRPEGGLGIQYF
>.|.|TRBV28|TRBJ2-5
TGTGCCAGCAGAGAATGGACATTATCCCCCCAAGAGACCCAGTACTTC
CASREWTLSPQETQYF
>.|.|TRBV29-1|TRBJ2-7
TGCAGCGTTGCTTTAAGCTCCTACGAGCAGTACTTC
CSVALSSYEQYF
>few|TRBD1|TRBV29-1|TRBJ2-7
TGCAGCGTTGGGGACAGCTCCTACGAGCAGTACTTC
CSVGDSSYEQYF
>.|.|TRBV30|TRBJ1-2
TGTGCCTGGAGTGTAGGCTATGGCTACACCTTC
CAWSVGYGYTF
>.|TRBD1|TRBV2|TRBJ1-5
TGTGCCAGCAGGGGACAGAGCAATCAGCCCCAGCATTTT
CASRGQSNQPQHF
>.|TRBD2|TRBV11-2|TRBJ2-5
TGTGCCAGCAGCCCGCGGGGGGCCCAAGAGACCCAGTACTTC
CASSPRGAQETQYF
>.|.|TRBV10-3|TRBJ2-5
TGTGCCACCAATCCGGGTGCGCAAGAGACCCAGTACTTC
CATNPGAQETQYF
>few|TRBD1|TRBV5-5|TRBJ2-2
TGTGCCAGCAGCTTCTTTGGAGGACAGGGTGCGACGAACACCGGGGAGCTGTTTTTT
CASSFFGGQGATNTGELFF
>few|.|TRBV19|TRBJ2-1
TGTGCCAGTAGTACCGGTGACAGTACTAATGAGCAGTTCTTC
CASSTGDSTNEQFF
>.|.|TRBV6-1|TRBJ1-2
TGTGCCAGCAGTGAAGCTCCATATGGCTACACCTTC
CASSEAPYGYTF
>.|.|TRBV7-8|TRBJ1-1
TGTGCCAGCAGCTTAGTAAGGTACACTGAAGCTTTCTTT
CASSLVRYTEAFF
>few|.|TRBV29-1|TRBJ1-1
TGCAGCGTTCCGCCTCCTGACACGGGAAACACTGAAGCTTTCTTT
CSVPPPDTGNTEAFF
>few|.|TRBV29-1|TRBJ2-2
TGCAGCGTTGGGGCAGGACTGGGGCCCGGGGAGCTGTTTTTT
CSVGAGLGPGELFF
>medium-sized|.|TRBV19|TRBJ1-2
TGTGCCAGTAGAATGGACGTCAACTATGGCTACACCTTC
CASRMDVNYGYTF
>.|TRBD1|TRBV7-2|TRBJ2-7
TGTGCCAGCAGCCCAGGGACAGGCTACGAGCAGTACTTC
CASSPGTGYEQYF
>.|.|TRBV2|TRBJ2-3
TGTGCCAGCAGTCGGGACGGGGCAGATACGCAGTATTTT
CASSRDGADTQYF
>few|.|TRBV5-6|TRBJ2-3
TGTGCCAGCAGCTTGGCCCGGACAACAGATACGCAGTATTTT
CASSLARTTDTQYF
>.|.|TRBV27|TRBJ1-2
TGTGCCAGCAGTTTATCAGGCGGCGGGAGGTCCTATGGCTACACCTTC
CASSLSGGGRSYGYTF
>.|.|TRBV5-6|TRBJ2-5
TGTGCCACCAGAACCAGGGGGGCGATGGAGACCCAGTACTTC
CATRTRGAMETQYF
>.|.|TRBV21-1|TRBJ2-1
TGTGCCAGCAGCAACGTTCCCTCCAGCTCCTACAATGAGCAGTTCTTC
CASSNVPSSSYNEQFF
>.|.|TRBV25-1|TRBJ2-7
TGTGCCAGCAGGCCCGGGGGTAGTCTCTCCGAGCAGTACTTC
CASRPGGSLSEQYF
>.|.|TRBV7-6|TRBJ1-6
TGTGCCAGCAGCCCTCCCAATTCACCCCTCCACTTT
CASSPPNSPLHF
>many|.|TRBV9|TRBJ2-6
TGTGCCAGCAGCGTAGATCCGGGGAGATCTGGGGCCAACGTCCTGACTTTC
CASSVDPGRSGANVLTF
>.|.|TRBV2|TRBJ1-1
TGTGCCAGCAGGTGGGAGAGGGAGGTGAACACTGAAGCTTTCTTT
CASRWEREVNTEAFF
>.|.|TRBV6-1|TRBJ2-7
TGTGCCAGCAGTGGAGGGGGGAGCTACCCCTACGAGCAGTACTTC
CASSGGGSYPYEQYF
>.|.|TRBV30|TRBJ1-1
TGTGCCTGGAGGTTATCCAGGGCGAACACTGAAGCTTTCTTT
CAWRLSRANTEAFF
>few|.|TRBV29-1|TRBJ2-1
TGCAGCGCCGGAGGGGCCAATGAGCAGTTCTTC
CSAGGANEQFF
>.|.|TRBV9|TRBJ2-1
TGTGCCAGCAGCCGAAGCAACGGGGAGAGAAATGAGCAGTTCTTC
CASSRSNGERNEQFF
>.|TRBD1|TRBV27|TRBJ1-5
TGTGCCAGCAGCCGGACAGGGATTCAGCCCCAGCATTTT
CASSRTGIQPQHF
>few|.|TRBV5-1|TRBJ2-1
TGCGCCAGCAGCCGCGGATGGGGGGCTATTGATGAGCAGTTCTTC
CASSRGWGAIDEQFF
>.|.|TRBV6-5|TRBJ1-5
TGTGCCAGCAGTTACTCGGGGGTGCAGCCCCAGCATTTT
CASSYSGVQPQHF
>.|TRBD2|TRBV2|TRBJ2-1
TGTGCCAGCAGTGGCACTAGCGGGGGCCCCGTGAATGAGCAGTTCTTC
CASSGTSGGPVNEQFF
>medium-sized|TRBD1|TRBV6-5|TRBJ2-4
TGTGCCAGCACCGATCCAGGGACAGGAGGCATTCAGTACTTC
CASTDPGTGGIQYF
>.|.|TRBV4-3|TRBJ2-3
TGCGCCAGCAGCCAAGATCATTCGGGACCCCTGGCGCAGTATTTT
CASSQDHSGPLAQYF
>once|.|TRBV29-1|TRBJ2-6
TGCAGCGTGGGGGCTACTGGGGCCAACGTCCTGACTTTC
CSVGATGANVLTF
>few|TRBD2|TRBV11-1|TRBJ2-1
TGTGCCAGCAGCTTAGGTGGACTAGCGGGCTACTCCTACAATGAGCAGTTCTTC
CASSLGGLAGYSYNEQFF
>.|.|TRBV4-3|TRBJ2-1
TGCGCCAGCAGCCAAGATATTTGGAACAATGAGCAGTTCTTC
CASSQDIWNNEQFF
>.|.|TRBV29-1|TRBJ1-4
TGCAGCGTTGAAACCCCGACTAATGAAAAACTGTTTTTT
CSVETPTNEKLFF